The 22 T cell receptor beta chains given below trace back to one sample, sequenced in a study of CD8+ T cells in alopecia areata. Documented treatment: oral pan-JAK inhibitor, 5-10 mg twice daily. Extracted from the samples, RNA was reverse transcribed into cDNA to serve as the sequencing template. TCRdb's copy holds only in-frame clones and misses some; the assay was immunoSEQ multiplex PCR. The sample shows under 250,000 clones, under 60% of them seen only once. Sequencing used CD4+ T cells sorted from blood, obtained at week 4, from a patient treated with tofacitinib. These TCRs come from a human donor with alopecia areata.

This chain links TRBV27 with TRBJ2-6; D possibly corresponds to TRBD1 (5 bases). The germline V and J ends were trimmed by 5 bases and 0 bases, with 14 bases remaining between them. Germline CDR1 and CDR2: MNHEY and SMNVEV (reference sequence). The CDR3 runs to 17 residues. CDR3 DNA: TGTGCCAGCAGTCCAAGGACACTCAGCTCTGGGGCCAACGTCCTGACTTTC. Residues: CASSPRTLSSGANVLTF.

V is TRBV2 and J is TRBJ2-1, with TRBD2 identical over 13 bases. With V trimmed by 6 bases and J by 0 bases, 5 bases remained unmatched. The CDR3 is 17 residues long. Germline assignment: CDR1 SNHLY and CDR2 FYNNEI. CDR3 residues: CASRRLAGGLSYNEQFF. The CDR3 nucleotides are TGTGCCAGCAGACGACTAGCGGGGGGCCTCTCCTACAATGAGCAGTTCTTC.

This clone was seen a handful of times. This rearrangement joins TRBV4-3 to TRBJ2-3; TRBD1 matches 8 bases. Unmatched junction bases numbered 9, after V lost 5 bases and J lost 2 bases. The CDR3 totals 16 residues. From germline, CDR1 is LGHNA and CDR2 YSLEER. DNA of the CDR3: TGCGCCAGCAGCAATAACCCACAGGGGGACACAGATACGCAGTATTTT. This translates into CASSNNPQGDTDTQYF.

This chain uses TRBV30 with TRBJ1-1; D remains ambiguous. Looked up from germline, CDR1 is GTSNPN and CDR2 is SVGIG (reference sequence). The CDR3 is 12 amino acids. V lost 0 bases to trimming and J lost 11 bases, with 13 bases between them. The CDR3 loop is CAWSVGIMRAFF. In nucleotides, the CDR3 is TGTGCCTGGAGTGTAGGAATTATGCGGGCTTTCTTT.

The rearrangement joins TRBV6-5 to TRBJ1-1, with 7 bases matching TRBD1. V trimming: 4 bases; J trimming: 11 bases; junction bases outside the gene matches: 10. The germline V gene has CDR1 MNHEY and CDR2 SVGAGI. The CDR3 sequence is 13 residues long. Here the CDR3 reads CASSSRDSIFAFF. The CDR3 DNA is TGTGCCAGCAGTTCCCGGGACAGTATTTTCGCTTTCTTT.

This clone was observed a handful of times. This chain connects TRBV2 to TRBJ1-5; the D is unclear. Per the germline V gene, CDR1 is SNHLY and CDR2 is FYNNEI. The CDR3 covers 12 residues. Trimming left V 8 bases short and J 6 bases short, with 11 bases between. The CDR3 sequence: CASGKGGQPQHF. CDR3 DNA: TGTGCCAGCGGGAAGGGTGGTCAGCCCCAGCATTTT.

The genes are TRBV7-9 and TRBJ1-2, with D possibly TRBD1 on 5 matching bases. Germline V lookup: CDR1 SEHNR, CDR2 FQNEAQ (reference sequence). The CDR3 has 15 amino acids. Trimming took off 5 bases at V and 5 bases at J, with 18 bases between the two ends. The CDR3 here is CASSPQGVKAYGYTF. CDR3 nucleotides: TGTGCCAGCAGCCCGCAGGGTGTAAAGGCTTATGGCTACACCTTC.

This clone was detected once. The chain has TRBV29-1 and TRBJ1-2; 9 nucleotides agree with TRBD1. Germline CDR1 SQVTM, CDR2 ANQGSEA. Trimming cost V 6 bases and J 8 bases; bases outside gene matches: 10. This CDR3 spans 13 amino acids. The CDR3 loop reads CSVRGQGGAGYTF. Here the CDR3 DNA reads TGCAGCGTGAGGGGACAGGGCGGGGCCGGCTACACCTTC.

The sample holds a few counts of this clone. The rearrangement joins TRBV10-3 to TRBJ1-6, with D tentatively TRBD1 (6 bases). The ends were cut back, 10 bases at V and 5 bases at J, with 15 bases in the middle. Germline CDR1 and CDR2: ENHRY and SYGVKD. The CDR3 is made up of 14 amino acids. Here the CDR3 DNA reads TGTGCCACAAGTTCGGACAGCAATAATTCACCCCTCCACTTT. It codes for CATSSDSNNSPLHF.

A few counts support this clone. The chain employs TRBV5-5 and TRBJ2-1; TRBD1 matches 7 bases. CDR3 length: 17 amino acids. The germline V gene encodes CDR1 SGHKS and CDR2 YYEKEE (reference sequence). The J segment lost 4 bases and the V segment lost 5 bases, leaving 15 bases of the junction unmatched. Written as DNA, the CDR3 is TGTGCCAGCAGTACCGACAGGGTAGTTGGGATATACAATGAGCAGTTCTTC. As protein: CASSTDRVVGIYNEQFF.

The chain employs TRBV11-2 and TRBJ1-1; D unresolved. The CDR3 spans 16 residues. The V gene's germline CDR1 is SGHAT and CDR2 FQNNGV. V was pared by 5 bases and J by 0 bases, with 16 bases between. The CDR3: CASSPNYGGMNTEAFF. The DNA of the CDR3 is TGTGCCAGCAGCCCTAACTACGGAGGGATGAACACTGAAGCTTTCTTT.

The J gene is TRBJ2-3, the V gene TRBV10-2, with 7 bases lining up with TRBD2. The CDR3 loop spans 15 amino acids. CDR1 and CDR2 (germline): WSHSY, SAAADI. The V gene end was trimmed by 0 bases and the J gene end by 1 base; junction bases not matched to a gene: 1. The CDR3 coding sequence is TGCGCCAGCAGTGAGTCGGCGGGGGGCACAGATACGCAGTATTTT. As protein: CASSESAGGTDTQYF.

The chain is built from TRBV15 and TRBJ1-1; no clear D. V dropped 1 base and J dropped 7 bases, with 10 bases sitting between them. CDR1 is LNHNV and CDR2 is YYDKDF in the germline V gene (reference sequence). CDR3 length: 13 amino acids. The CDR3 loop is CATSRGYGDEAFF. CDR3 sequence (DNA): TGTGCCACCAGCAGAGGTTATGGAGATGAAGCTTTCTTT. Full variable domain (outside the CDR3, taken from reference TRBV15 and TRBJ1-1): DAMVIQNPRYQVTQFGKPVTLSCSQTLNHNVMYWYQQKSSQAPKLLFHYYDKDFNNEADTPDNFQSRRPNTSFCFLDIRSPGLGDTAMYLCATSRGYGDEAFFGQGTRLTVV.

The chain combines TRBV30 with TRBJ1-4; D is ambiguous. This CDR3 has 15 residues. Trimming left V 2 bases short and J 0 bases short, with 10 bases between. Germline V gene sequence: CDR1 GTSNPN, CDR2 SVGIG (reference sequence). This chain's CDR3 is CAWSYGLATNEKLFF. DNA of the CDR3: TGTGCCTGGAGTTACGGGCTGGCAACTAATGAAAAACTGTTTTTT.

The V gene is TRBV13, the J gene TRBJ1-1, with TRBD1 matching over 8 bases. The CDR3 is made up of 14 amino acids. V lost 2 bases and J lost 5; bases outside the gene matches: 4. Germline values: CDR1 PRHDT, CDR2 FYEKMQ (reference sequence). CDR3 amino acids: CASSLKNRGTEAFF. CDR3 nucleotides: TGTGCCAGCAGCTTAAAGAACAGGGGGACTGAAGCTTTCTTT.

The chain carries TRBV11-2 and TRBJ2-3; D call uncertain. V was trimmed by 0 bases and J by 5 bases, leaving 3 bases between them. CDR1 and CDR2 (germline): SGHAT, FQNNGV. The CDR3 covers 12 residues. The CDR3 reads CASSLDRDTQYF. The CDR3 nucleotides are TGTGCCAGCAGCTTAGATCGAGATACGCAGTATTTT.

Regarding this clone: Additional DNA sequences in this sample encode the identical CDR3. CDR3 bases: TGCAGCGTTGAACAGGGAGGCACTGAAGCTTTCTTT. Its protein product is CSVEQGGTEAFF. The gene calls are TRBV29-1 and TRBJ1-1; D is perhaps TRBD1 (5 bases). Deletions cut 2 bases from V and 4 bases from J, with 8 bases between. CDR1 is SQVTM, CDR2 ANQGSEA, per germline. This CDR3 contains 12 residues.

This clone showed up many times. The V and J genes are TRBV4-3 and TRBJ2-1; D unresolved. This CDR3 is built from 15 residues. Germline V gene data show CDR1 as LGHNA and CDR2 as YSLEER. V dropped 0 bases and J dropped 0 bases, with 6 bases sitting between them. The CDR3 DNA reads as TGCGCCAGCAGCCAAGAAGTAAGCTCCTACAATGAGCAGTTCTTC. This gives the protein CASSQEVSSYNEQFF.

This chain uses TRBV5-6 with TRBJ2-7; TRBD1 matches 7 bases. The CDR3 has 13 residues. V shed 4 bases and J 3 bases; nucleotides not matched to a gene: 4. The germline V gene encodes CDR1 SGHDT and CDR2 YYEEEE. CDR3 DNA sequence: TGTGCCAGCAGCCCTAGGACAGGCTACGAGCAGTACTTC. Protein product: CASSPRTGYEQYF.

The chain is built from TRBV5-4 and TRBJ2-3; 9 bases line up with TRBD2. J was trimmed by 0 bases and V by 2 bases; bases with no gene match: 1. The CDR3 totals 15 residues. Germline CDR1 is SGHNT and CDR2 is YYREEE (reference sequence). CDR3 in DNA: TGTGCCAGCAGCTTCGCGGGGGGGAGCACAGATACGCAGTATTTT. Protein: CASSFAGGSTDTQYF.

CDR3 sequence reads: CASSGGTSGGETQYF. Here the CDR3 DNA reads TGCGCCAGCAGCGGCGGGACTAGCGGAGGGGAGACCCAGTACTTC. V gene TRBV5-1 combines with J gene TRBJ2-5; 11 positions match TRBD2. This CDR3 region has 15 residues. J gave up 5 bases and V 4 bases, and 7 bases lay outside the gene matches. CDR1 is SGHRS, CDR2 YFSETQ, per germline.

This rearrangement joins TRBV2 to TRBJ2-2; D is unresolved. Trimming removed 8 bases from V and 1 base from J, with 11 bases in between. The CDR3 has 14 residues. Germline CDR1 is SNHLY and CDR2 is FYNNEI. The CDR3 region has the DNA TGTGCCAGCTCCCCTCGGGTGAACACCGGGGAGCTGTTTTTT. As protein: CASSPRVNTGELFF.